The clone carrying this T cell receptor (beta chain) was counted at least ten times. What it binds is unknown. When ophthalmopathy did not progress within 18 months, Graves' hyperthyroidism was considered stable. Orbital computed tomography, thyroid ultrasound, serum thyroxine and TRAb, and clinical symptoms together informed the diagnoses. The sample originates from a study of T cells in Graves' hyperthyroidism and ophthalmopathy. Overall study findings and caveats: The model predicted ophthalmopathy a median about 6.6 months before onset.

Trimming cost V 7 bases and J 1 base, with 10 bases left between them. CDR3 length: 13 amino acids. RNA transcripts gave rise to amplified TCR beta CDR3 regions. The HTBI primer set was used in a first-round RT-PCR of the TCR CDR3. A single record per CDR3 protein comes from TCRdb applying MiXCR to the multiplex PCR reads. The sample shows around 450,000 distinct CDR3 sequences, around 14% of them seen only once. Sequencing was done on a sample of blood. V gene TRBV12-3 or TRBV12-4 combines with J gene TRBJ1-1; D uncertain. The receptor's source is a young woman with Graves' hyperthyroidism. The CDR3 nucleotides read TGTGCCAGCACCCGCATGGGGAACACTGAAGCTTTCTTT. Translating gives CASTRMGNTEAFF.